This TCR beta chain was sequenced during a study of cytomegalovirus exposure and HLA in healthy donors. With 3 bases clipped from V and 0 bases from J, the junction kept 1 base outside the gene matches. The germline gives CDR1 PRHDT, CDR2 FYEKMQ (reference sequence). The length of the CDR3 is 15 residues. This PCR relied on a set of 60 Vbeta primers and 13 Jbeta primers. Method: immunoSEQ multiplex PCR; TCRdb's copy keeps in-frame clones and lacks some. This sample yields some 140,000 clones, of which roughly 75% are seen a single time; about 4.4% belongs to the top ten. A note on this clone: The target antigen is unknown.

Study observations and caveats: An analysis done earlier found most TCR beta V segments productive about 87% or about 30% of the time.

The material sequenced was PBMCs. The receptor was isolated from a man aged 25-45 years in good health. The chain uses TRBV13 and TRBJ2-2; TRBD1 agrees at 7 bases. CDR3 sequence: CASSLTGTNTGELFF. The DNA for the CDR3 is TGTGCCAGCAGCTTGACAGGGACGAACACCGGGGAGCTGTTTTTT. The whole variable domain, filled in from reference TRBV13 and TRBJ2-2, reads AAGVIQSPRHLIKEKRETATLKCYPIPRHDTVYWYQQGPGQDPQFLISFYEKMQSDKGSIPDRFSAQQFSDYHSELNMSSLELGDSALYFCASSLTGTNTGELFFGEGSRLTVL.